Below are 18 T cell receptor beta chains sequenced from a single sample in a study of STAT5B mutations in CD4+ large granular lymphocyte leukemia. Measured with immunoSEQ multiplex PCR; TCRdb has only the in-frame clones, and not every one. The top ten clones hold around 0.57% of a sample with roughly 38,000 clones, about 80% of them seen once. The specimen sequenced was CD4+ T cells from blood buffy coats. Source of these receptors: a human donor in good health.

This clone appeared once. The genes are TRBV5-1 and TRBJ2-1, with TRBD1 identical over 10 bases. The CDR3 is 15 amino acids. Losses at the gene ends were 0 bases for V and 4 bases for J; bases not matched to a gene: 1. Germline loops: CDR1 SGHRS, CDR2 YFSETQ. The CDR3 sequence is CASSLEGQGYNEQFF. The CDR3 nucleotides read TGCGCCAGCAGCTTGGAGGGACAGGGGTACAATGAGCAGTTCTTC. Full variable domain (missing parts from reference TRBV5-1 and TRBJ2-1): KAGVTQTPRYLIKTRGQQVTLSCSPISGHRSVSWYQQTPGQGLQFLFEYFSETQRNKGNFPGRFSGRQFSNSRSEMNVSTLELGDSALYLCASSLEGQGYNEQFFGPGTRLTVL.

This clone was seen more than once but under ten times. This chain connects TRBV9 to TRBJ1-6, with D perhaps matching TRBD1 (5 bases). The CDR3 is 15 residues long. Germline CDR1 reads SGDLS; CDR2 reads YYNGEE. V lost 0 bases to trimming and J lost 10 bases, with 14 bases between them. CDR3 DNA: TGTGCCAGCAGCGTAGGGGGGTCCGAGGGATCACCCCTCCACTTT. This encodes CASSVGGSEGSPLHF. Full variable domain (remainder filled in from reference TRBV9 and TRBJ1-6): DSGVTQTPKHLITATGQRVTLRCSPRSGDLSVYWYQQSLDQGLQFLIQYYNGEERAKGNILERFSAQQFPDLHSELNLSSLELGDSALYFCASSVGGSEGSPLHFGNGTRLTVT.

The V and J genes are TRBV14 and TRBJ2-7, with TRBD1 as a possible D gene (6 bases). This CDR3 comprises 12 residues. The V end was cut by 4 bases, the J end by 6 bases, with 10 bases between. Germline CDR1 is SGHDN and CDR2 is FVKESK. CDR3 sequence: CASSRTGTEQYF. The CDR3 nucleotides are TGTGCCAGCAGCCGAACAGGGACCGAGCAGTACTTC.

This chain links TRBV9 with TRBJ2-7; 10 bases agree with TRBD1. This CDR3 has 14 amino acids. V lost 3 bases and J lost 3; bases outside the gene matches: 3. Germline CDR1 is SGDLS and CDR2 is YYNGEE. CDR3 sequence reads: CASSGGQGSYEQYF. CDR3 DNA sequence: TGTGCCAGCAGCGGGGGACAGGGGAGCTACGAGCAGTACTTC.

This clone was seen more than once but under ten times. The chain employs TRBV6-6 and TRBJ1-4; unclear D gene. V lost 4 bases and J 7 bases, leaving 13 bases between the germline ends. This CDR3 contains 14 residues. Per germline, CDR1 MNHNY and CDR2 SVGAGI (reference sequence). The CDR3 loop is CASSLGPWSEKLFF. For the CDR3, the DNA is TGTGCCAGCAGTTTAGGGCCATGGAGTGAAAAACTGTTTTTT.

This chain connects TRBV6-1 to TRBJ2-2; 9 nucleotides match TRBD2. Losses at the gene ends were 6 bases for V and 6 bases for J; bases not matched to a gene: 2. CDR3 size: 13 residues. CDR1 is MNHNS and CDR2 is SASEGT in the germline V gene. The chain's CDR3 is CASRREGPGELFF. DNA for the CDR3: TGTGCCAGCAGGCGGGAGGGTCCCGGGGAGCTGTTTTTT.

This chain joins TRBV10-2 and TRBJ2-7, with 15 bases that match TRBD2. Unmatched junction bases numbered 13, after V lost 3 bases and J lost 4 bases. CDR1 is WSHSY, CDR2 SAAADI, per germline. The CDR3 is 19 residues long. This CDR3 is CASSDFQPGGLAGGYEQYF. CDR3 coding DNA: TGCGCCAGCAGTGACTTTCAGCCCGGAGGACTAGCGGGGGGGTACGAGCAGTACTTC.

The CDR3 DNA is TGTGCCAGCAGTTCCCCAGGACAGGGGCCGGGGGACACCGGGGAGCTGTTTTTT. Its translation: CASSSPGQGPGDTGELFF. This chain uses TRBV28 with TRBJ2-2, with TRBD1 matching 9 bases. CDR1 and CDR2 (germline): MDHEN, SYDVKM. V trimming: 4 bases; J trimming: 3 bases; junction bases outside the gene matches: 12. The CDR3 is 18 residues long.

This clone turned up a few times. The chain uses TRBV27 and TRBJ2-2, with 12 bases matching TRBD2. Germline V gene data show CDR1 as MNHEY and CDR2 as SMNVEV (reference sequence). The CDR3 consists of 16 residues. The V segment lost 6 bases and the J segment 5 bases; nucleotides outside the gene matches: 7. CDR3 DNA sequence: TGTGCCAGCAGGCCTAGCGGGGGGGCCGTAACCGGGGAGCTGTTTTTT. This codes for CASRPSGGAVTGELFF.

The gene calls are TRBV27 and TRBJ2-7; 14 bases are shared with TRBD2. The CDR3 is 16 amino acids. Looked up from germline, CDR1 is MNHEY and CDR2 is SMNVEV (reference sequence). The J segment lost 6 bases and the V segment lost 0 bases, leaving 4 bases of the junction unmatched. CDR3 DNA sequence: TGTGCCAGCAGTTTATCGGGGACTAGCGGGAGAGGCGAGCAGTACTTC. Translation gives CASSLSGTSGRGEQYF.

The CDR3 coding sequence is TGTGCCAGCAGACAAACAGGGGGGAAGGACACTGAAGCTTTCTTT. Translated: CASRQTGGKDTEAFF. The chain carries TRBV27 and TRBJ1-1; TRBD1 agrees at 8 bases. Germline trimming cut 6 bases from V and 3 bases from J; bases unmatched to any gene: 9. The CDR3 covers 15 residues. The V gene's germline CDR1 is MNHEY and CDR2 SMNVEV (reference sequence).

The V gene is TRBV7-2, the J gene TRBJ2-3; TRBD2 aligns across 8 bases. This CDR3 has 16 amino acids. Trimming removed 3 bases from V and 1 base from J; junction bases left unmatched: 6. Germline V lookup: CDR1 SGHTA, CDR2 FQGNSA. For the CDR3, the DNA is TGTGCCAGCAGCTTCCAAGCGGGAGCTGGCACAGATACGCAGTATTTT. This encodes CASSFQAGAGTDTQYF.

This chain connects TRBV25-1 to TRBJ2-3; 12 bases agree with TRBD2. CDR3 length: 16 amino acids. CDR1 MGHDK and CDR2 SYGVNS come from the germline V gene. V dropped 2 bases and J dropped 0; count of bases not matched to a gene: 0. The CDR3 reads CASSEGTSGSTDTQYF. CDR3 nucleotide sequence: TGTGCCAGCAGTGAAGGGACTAGCGGGAGCACAGATACGCAGTATTTT.

The V call is TRBV7-8, the J call TRBJ1-5, with 9 nucleotides matching TRBD1. Losses at the gene ends were 4 bases for V and 2 bases for J; bases not matched to a gene: 9. CDR3 length equals 17 residues. Germline V gene data show CDR1 as SGHVS and CDR2 as FQNEAQ. The CDR3 DNA reads as TGTGCCAGCAGCTCCAAAGGACAGGGGAGGGGCAATCAGCCCCAGCATTTT. Translating it yields CASSSKGQGRGNQPQHF. The variable domain in full, with the rest retrieved from reference TRBV7-8 and TRBJ1-5, is GAGVSQSPRYKVAKRGQDVALRCDPISGHVSLFWYQQALGQGPEFLTYFQNEAQLDKSGLPSDRFFAERPEGSVSTLKIQRTQQEDSAVYLCASSSKGQGRGNQPQHFGDGTRLSIL.

V is TRBV10-3 and J is TRBJ2-1; D tentatively fits TRBD1 or TRBD2 (5 bases each). CDR1 is ENHRY and CDR2 is SYGVKD in the germline V gene. The CDR3 is 13 residues long. The ends were cut back, 3 bases at V and 5 bases at J, with 8 bases in the middle. The CDR3 sequence is CAISEVGDNEQFF. CDR3 coding DNA: TGTGCCATCAGTGAAGTGGGGGACAATGAGCAGTTCTTC.

This chain connects TRBV4-1 to TRBJ2-5, with a tentative D call TRBD2 (5 bases). Trimming removed 3 bases from V and 4 bases from J, with 12 bases in between. CDR3 length: 14 amino acids. From germline, CDR1 is MGHRA and CDR2 YSYEKL. The CDR3 loop is CASSQREFGETQYF. The CDR3, as DNA: TGCGCCAGCAGCCAGAGGGAGTTTGGAGAGACCCAGTACTTC.

The rearrangement uses TRBV30 and TRBJ1-2; no clear D gene. The CDR3 loop spans 15 amino acids. Germline-derived CDR1 and CDR2 are GTSNPN and SVGIG (reference sequence). Trimming removed 0 bases at V and 4 bases at J, with 15 bases between. The CDR3 nucleotides read TGTGCCTGGAGTGTAGGTGTAGGGTTGGGCTATGGCTACACCTTC. Protein: CAWSVGVGLGYGYTF.

The J gene is TRBJ2-7, the V gene TRBV6-6; the match to TRBD2 covers 14 bases. The germline V gene has CDR1 MNHNY and CDR2 SVGAGI (reference sequence). There are 15 residues in the CDR3. Trimming removed 7 bases from V and 6 bases from J; junction bases left unmatched: 8. The CDR3 sequence: CASNPGLAGVGEQYF. CDR3 coding DNA: TGTGCCAGCAATCCGGGACTAGCGGGAGTAGGCGAGCAGTACTTC.